One sample yielded the 23 T cell receptor beta chains listed below, sequenced in a study of vaccination and CD4 T cells after COVID-19. Scientists ran DNA taken from cultured CD4+ T cells through the Oncomine TCR Beta short-read assay for sequencing. TCRdb reprocessed the PCR reads via MiXCR and lists one record per CDR3 protein. This table has about 11,000 distinct CDR3 sequences, around 60% appearing once. Which antigens these TCRs recognize remains unknown. Treatment meaning: approximately nine-day PBMC culture with coronavirus spike peptide pools or control peptides (ViraFEST assay). Sample: CD4+ T cells from blood, cultured in vitro. All receptors come from a human donor who had recovered from COVID-19.

V gene TRBV20-1 combines with J gene TRBJ2-2; D perhaps matches TRBD2 (5 bases). There are 15 residues in the CDR3. Germline V gives CDR1 DFQATT, CDR2 SNEGSKA (reference sequence). V was pared by 3 bases and J by 4 bases, with 15 bases between. The CDR3 loop reads CSASGGSLGTGELFF. In DNA, the CDR3 is TGCAGTGCTAGTGGTGGGAGTCTCGGCACCGGGGAGCTGTTTTTT.

In its sample, this clonotype was seen a few times. The genes are TRBV11-1 and TRBJ1-2; 7 nucleotides match TRBD1. CDR3 length: 12 residues. V was pared by 5 bases and J by 8 bases, with 5 bases of the junction left unmatched. Germline V gene data show CDR1 as SGHAT and CDR2 as FQDESV (reference sequence). DNA of the CDR3: TGTGCCAGCAGCAGTTACAGGGGAGGCTACACCTTC. Protein sequence: CASSSYRGGYTF. Full variable domain (rest looked up from reference TRBV11-1 and TRBJ1-2): EAEVAQSPRYKITEKSQAVAFWCDPISGHATLYWYRQILGQGPELLVQFQDESVVDDSQLPKDRFSAERLKGVDSTLKIQPAELGDSAMYLCASSSYRGGYTFGSGTRLTVV.

There are a few counts of this clonotype. The chain uses TRBV6-1 and TRBJ2-5; D might be TRBD2 (5 bases). Trimming took off 10 bases at V and 1 base at J, with 16 bases between the two ends. The CDR3 is 14 amino acids. The germline V gene encodes CDR1 MNHNS and CDR2 SASEGT. The CDR3 region has the DNA TGTGCCACCCGGACTGTGGTGCGCCAAGAGACCCAGTACTTC. Amino acid sequence: CATRTVVRQETQYF.

There are a few counts of this clonotype. V usage is TRBV10-3 and J usage is TRBJ1-5; D remains ambiguous. In germline, CDR1 is ENHRY, CDR2 SYGVKD. The V and J ends lost 0 bases and 6 bases respectively, with 6 bases between them. The CDR3 runs to 13 residues. This CDR3 is CAISESMGQPQHF. CDR3 bases: TGTGCCATCAGTGAGTCTATGGGTCAGCCCCAGCATTTT.

The chain carries TRBV5-1 and TRBJ1-1, with a possible D match to TRBD1 (5 bases). Trimming removed 4 bases at V and 1 base at J, with 17 bases between. This CDR3 is built from 16 residues. Germline V gene lookup returns CDR1 SGHRS and CDR2 YFSETQ. CDR3 amino acids: CASSPGRWAWNTEAFF. CDR3 nucleotides: TGCGCCAGCAGCCCGGGACGGTGGGCCTGGAACACTGAAGCTTTCTTT.

V is TRBV15 and J is TRBJ2-1; D gene ambiguous. Trimming took 3 bases from V and 12 from J, leaving 12 bases between them. The germline V gene encodes CDR1 LNHNV and CDR2 YYDKDF (reference sequence). The CDR3 is 12 residues long. In DNA form, the CDR3 reads TGTGCCACCAGCAGCAACCCGCTTGTGCAGTTCTTC. Its translation: CATSSNPLVQFF.

This clonotype was observed a few times. The V and J genes are TRBV2 and TRBJ1-3; 10 bases fit TRBD1. V was clipped by 9 bases and J by 4 bases; unmatched bases: 9. This CDR3 contains 15 residues. Germline V gene data show CDR1 as SNHLY and CDR2 as FYNNEI. CDR3 in amino acids: CARAGTGVLGNTIYF. CDR3 DNA: TGTGCCAGAGCCGGGACAGGGGTATTAGGAAACACCATATATTTT.

This rearrangement joins TRBV18 to TRBJ2-5, with D perhaps matching TRBD1 (6 bases). Germline CDR1 KGHSH, CDR2 LQKENI. The CDR3 has 14 residues. Trimming cost V 6 bases and J 4 bases, with 15 bases left between them. The CDR3: CASSRTGLGETQYF. Written as DNA, the CDR3 is TGTGCCAGCTCTCGCACAGGGTTGGGAGAGACCCAGTACTTC. Filled out from reference TRBV18 and TRBJ2-5, the complete variable domain reads NAGVMQNPRHLVRRRGQEARLRCSPMKGHSHVYWYRQLPEEGLKFMVYLQKENIIDESGMPKERFSAEFPKEGPSILRIQQVVRGDSAAYFCASSRTGLGETQYFGPGTRLLVL.

The chain has TRBV28 and TRBJ2-1; the D gene is possibly TRBD1 (5 bases). Germline loops: CDR1 MDHEN, CDR2 SYDVKM. Trimming shortened V by 3 bases and J by 7 bases, and 16 bases separated the two germline ends. CDR3 length: 15 amino acids. DNA for the CDR3: TGTGCCAGCAGTTTCGGGTTGGCAGGGCTAAATGAGCAGTTCTTC. It specifies CASSFGLAGLNEQFF.

This clonotype counts as large. V is TRBV7-2 and J is TRBJ1-2, with TRBD1 matching 7 bases. Trimming removed 5 bases from V and 0 bases from J; junction bases left unmatched: 12. CDR3 length: 17 residues. The germline CDR1 and CDR2 sequences are SGHTA and FQGNSA. The CDR3 spells CASSPRQGLTSNYGYTF. The CDR3 region has the DNA TGTGCCAGCAGCCCGAGACAGGGACTCACCTCTAACTATGGCTACACCTTC.

This clonotype showed up just a few times. The chain is built from TRBV6-2 or TRBV6-3 and TRBJ1-2, with 7 bases that match TRBD1. This CDR3 comprises 13 residues. Germline V gene sequence: CDR1 MNHEY, CDR2 SVGEGT. The V segment lost 6 bases and the J segment 2 bases; nucleotides outside the gene matches: 3. CDR3 in amino acids: CASSSTGNYGYTF. The CDR3 DNA sequence: TGTGCCAGCAGCTCGACAGGGAACTATGGCTACACCTTC.

By share, this clonotype counts as large (0.1 to 1%). The CDR3 protein is CASSGGLVFAGETQYF. In DNA form, the CDR3 reads TGTGCCAGTAGTGGGGGACTAGTATTCGCCGGGGAGACCCAGTACTTC. This chain links TRBV19 with TRBJ2-5; 8 nucleotides match TRBD2. The ends lost 5 bases at V and 5 bases at J; junction bases unmatched: 13. Germline CDR1 is LNHDA and CDR2 is SQIVND (reference sequence). This CDR3 has 16 residues.

Relative to its sample, this clonotype is medium-sized (0.01 to 0.1%). The chain joins TRBV6-2 or TRBV6-3 to TRBJ1-1, with TRBD1 matching over 7 bases. The CDR3 has 15 residues. With V trimmed by 7 bases and J by 0 bases, 8 bases remained unmatched. CDR1 and CDR2 from the germline V gene are MNHEY and SVGEGT. Written as DNA, the CDR3 is TGTGCCAGCACGAGACAGGGATACCTGAACACTGAAGCTTTCTTT. Residues: CASTRQGYLNTEAFF.

J is TRBJ2-7 and V is TRBV5-1; D tentatively fits TRBD1 or TRBD2 (6 bases each). The CDR3 loop spans 19 amino acids. The germline CDR1 and CDR2 sequences are SGHRS and YFSETQ. Trimming stripped 0 bases from V and 2 bases from J, with 24 bases between. The CDR3: CASSLGVFGGRVGAYEQYF. CDR3 sequence (DNA): TGCGCCAGCAGCTTGGGGGTTTTTGGGGGGCGAGTAGGGGCCTACGAGCAGTACTTC.

The V and J genes are TRBV7-6 and TRBJ2-5, with unresolved D. The length of the CDR3 is 13 residues. The germline V gene has CDR1 SGHVS and CDR2 FNYEAQ. Trimming took off 5 bases at V and 2 bases at J, with 9 bases between the two ends. As DNA, the CDR3 is TGTGCCAGCAGCCACAGAGTTCAAGAGACCCAGTACTTC. Translated, it gives CASSHRVQETQYF.

This clonotype was detected only a few times. The chain combines TRBV7-6 with TRBJ2-2, with D maybe TRBD1 (6 bases). The CDR3 totals 15 residues. Germline V gene lookup returns CDR1 SGHVS and CDR2 FNYEAQ. Trimming pared 3 bases from V and 4 bases from J, leaving 12 bases between. The CDR3 loop is CASSFSTGSTGELFF. The CDR3 DNA is TGTGCCAGCAGCTTTTCGACAGGCAGCACCGGGGAGCTGTTTTTT.

This clonotype showed up just once. The V and J genes are TRBV2 and TRBJ2-5; TRBD1 matches 7 bases. Trimming took 3 bases from V and 4 from J; bases not matched to a gene: 8. Germline V gives CDR1 SNHLY, CDR2 FYNNEI. The CDR3 has 15 residues. The CDR3 DNA is TGTGCCAGCAGTGAGGAAGGGGGCTCAGTAGAGACCCAGTACTTC. Translated: CASSEEGGSVETQYF.

This clonotype was seen only a few times. The chain combines TRBV3-1 with TRBJ1-2, with a tentative D call TRBD1 (5 bases). CDR3 length equals 17 residues. CDR1 and CDR2 (germline): LGHDT, YNNKEL (reference sequence). V was pared by 4 bases and J by 4 bases, with 22 bases between. The CDR3 region has the DNA TGTGCCAGCAGCCCGCTCAATTTAGGGGCGAATAGCTATGGCTACACCTTC. This codes for CASSPLNLGANSYGYTF.

The chain joins TRBV20-1 to TRBJ1-2, with 7 nucleotides matching TRBD1. This CDR3 contains 13 residues. The trim removed 1 base at V and 6 bases at J, leaving 5 bases unmatched. In germline, CDR1 is DFQATT, CDR2 SNEGSKA (reference sequence). The CDR3 sequence is CSARVQGKDGYTF. The CDR3 DNA reads as TGCAGTGCTAGAGTACAGGGGAAGGATGGCTACACCTTC.

V is TRBV4-2 and J is TRBJ1-4, with a possible D match to TRBD1 (5 bases). Trimming cost V 1 base and J 7 bases, with 13 bases left between them. Germline CDR1 and CDR2: LGHNA and YNFKEQ. This CDR3 has 15 amino acids. CDR3 in DNA: TGTGCCAGCAGCCAAGTTGGGGACGGCGGTGAAAAACTGTTTTTT. Protein: CASSQVGDGGEKLFF.

This chain links TRBV10-1 with TRBJ2-1, with 11 bases aligning to TRBD2. V lost 4 bases to trimming and J lost 6 bases; unmatched junction nucleotides: 8. Germline V CDR1 and CDR2: WNHNN, SYGVQD (reference sequence). This CDR3 comprises 16 residues. In DNA, the CDR3 is TGCGCCAGCAGTGCTCCCGGGACTAGCGGCGTCAATGAGCAGTTCTTC. Translating it yields CASSAPGTSGVNEQFF.

This sequence joins TRBV6-2 or TRBV6-3 and TRBJ2-2, with D perhaps given as TRBD1 or TRBD2 (5 bases each). The CDR3 is made up of 17 amino acids. The germline V gene encodes CDR1 MNHEY and CDR2 SVGEGT. V was clipped by 3 bases and J by 0 bases, with 14 bases between them. The CDR3 DNA reads TGTGCCAGCAGTTATCCATTGGGGGACCCGAACACCGGGGAGCTGTTTTTT. It specifies CASSYPLGDPNTGELFF.

The chain carries TRBV2 and TRBJ2-1, with TRBD1 as a possible D gene (5 bases). CDR1 SNHLY and CDR2 FYNNEI come from the germline V gene. V lost 7 bases to trimming and J lost 7 bases, with 14 bases between them. The length of the CDR3 is 13 residues. For the CDR3, the DNA is TGTGCCAGCAAGGGGATGTGGCGTAATGAGCAGTTCTTC. It translates to CASKGMWRNEQFF.